This T cell receptor beta chain was found in a study of cytomegalovirus exposure and HLA in healthy donors. About the research overall: The 90 to 150 validation repertoires used the same platform as the roughly 700 first-cohort repertoires (as reported by a later analysis).

General study results and limits: Researchers counted 180 or so TCR beta chains as cytomegalovirus-associated. For most TCR sequences rarity was the rule, although some public TCRs occurred in many donors.

The donors were part of the roughly 120-subject validation cohort, which stood apart from the roughly 670-subject first cohort. Data came from immunoSEQ multiplex PCR; TCRdb stores just in-frame clones and leaves some out. The repertoire includes approximately 270,000 clones, 90% of them detected once, and 0.37% sits in the top ten. As regards this clone: Its antigen is unidentified.

J was trimmed by 6 bases and V by 0 bases; bases with no gene match: 13. Germline-derived CDR1 and CDR2 are SGHDT and YYEEEE. The CDR3 has 17 amino acids. The sample was PBMCs. This TCR was sampled from a woman younger than 30 in good health and CMV-seronegative. The rearrangement joins TRBV5-6 to TRBJ2-7, with 9 bases aligning to TRBD2. The CDR3 DNA follows: TGTGCCAGCAGCTTGGTTGCGGGGGGGCTTCTGGGAACCGAGCAGTACTTC. This gives the protein CASSLVAGGLLGTEQYF.